The present entry profiles one T cell receptor beta chain with its context. Antigen unknown. This sample was included in a study of blood T cells in healthy people across ages. Study-level results: Per million T cells, TCR beta diversity dropped about linearly as age rose.

The CDR3 extends over 14 amino acids. CDR1 and CDR2 (germline): MDHEN, SYDVKM. Deletions cut 6 bases from V and 4 bases from J, with 15 bases between. Next came a second PCR, run for 7 to 11 cycles, which used a sample-barcoded 5' primer along with a J-beta primer mix. MiXCR was run by TCRdb on the 5' RACE reads, yielding one entry per CDR3 protein. The repertoire holds over a million distinct CDR3 sequences, with roughly 43% as singletons. Isolating PBMCs gave at least 6.5 million of these cells per sample. The V and J genes are TRBV28 and TRBJ1-1; no reliable D call. Source material: blood. The origin of this receptor is a woman in her late teens or twenties in good health. The CDR3 sequence is CASRGRVLSTEAFF. The CDR3 nucleotides are TGTGCCAGCAGAGGGAGGGTTCTGAGCACTGAAGCTTTCTTT. The complete variable domain, with remaining parts taken from reference TRBV28 and TRBJ1-1, reads DVKVTQSSRYLVKRTGEKVFLECVQDMDHENMFWYRQDPGLGLRLIYFSYDVKMKEKGDIPEGYSVSREKKERFSLILESASTNQTSMYLCASRGRVLSTEAFFGQGTRLTVV.